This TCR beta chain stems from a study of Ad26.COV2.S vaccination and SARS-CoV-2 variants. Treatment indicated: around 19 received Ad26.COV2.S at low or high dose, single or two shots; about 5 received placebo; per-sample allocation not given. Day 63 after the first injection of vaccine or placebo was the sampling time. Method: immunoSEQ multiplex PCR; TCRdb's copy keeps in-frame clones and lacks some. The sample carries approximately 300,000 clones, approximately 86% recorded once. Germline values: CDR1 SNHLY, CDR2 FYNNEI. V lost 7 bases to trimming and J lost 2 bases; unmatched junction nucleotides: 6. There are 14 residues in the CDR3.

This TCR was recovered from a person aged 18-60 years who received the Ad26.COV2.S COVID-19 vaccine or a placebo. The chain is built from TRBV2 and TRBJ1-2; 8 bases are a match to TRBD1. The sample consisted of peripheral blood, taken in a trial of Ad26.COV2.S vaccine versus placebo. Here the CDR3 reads CASKGRGQNYGYTF. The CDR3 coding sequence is TGTGCCAGCAAAGGCAGGGGGCAAAACTATGGCTACACCTTC.